The 18 T cell receptor beta chains listed next were all sequenced from one sample in a study of CD8+CD57+ T cells in acquired aplastic anemia. TCR beta VDJ and CDR3 profiling used genomic DNA as template. TCRdb reanalysed the reads using MiXCR and keeps one entry per CDR3 protein. This repertoire shows roughly 150,000 distinct CDR3 sequences, roughly 45% found once; its top ten account for 1.1%. Sample: sorted CD4+, CD8+, or CD8+CD57+ T cells (not recorded which) from PBMCs. The receptors stem from a human donor in good health.

J is TRBJ2-5 and V is TRBV7-8, with D uncertain. Looked up from germline, CDR1 is SGHVS and CDR2 is FQNEAQ. The CDR3 consists of 15 residues. The ends were cut back, 2 bases at V and 5 bases at J, with 15 bases in the middle. CDR3 protein: CASSLTLSPSETQYF. DNA of the CDR3: TGTGCCAGCAGCTTAACGTTGAGCCCGTCGGAGACCCAGTACTTC.

This clonotype was detected a few times. The rearrangement links TRBV5-1 to TRBJ2-4; a weak D match, TRBD2 (7 bases). CDR1 is SGHRS and CDR2 is YFSETQ in the germline V gene. CDR3 length: 15 residues. V was trimmed by 4 bases and J by 7 bases, leaving 18 bases between them. CDR3 region: CASSPEGGPLNIQYF. DNA for the CDR3: TGCGCCAGCAGCCCGGAGGGGGGGCCTCTTAACATTCAGTACTTC.

This clonotype was counted only a few times. This chain joins TRBV10-2 and TRBJ2-1; TRBD2 matches 7 bases. V shed 3 bases, J shed 6 bases, and the junction held 5 bases outside the gene matches. Germline CDR1 and CDR2: WSHSY and SAAADI. The CDR3 loop spans 14 amino acids. The CDR3 region is CASSDGGLLNEQFF. The DNA of the CDR3 is TGCGCCAGCAGTGACGGGGGACTACTCAATGAGCAGTTCTTC.

The V call is TRBV11-1, the J call TRBJ2-1; 7 positions agree with TRBD1. Looked up from germline, CDR1 is SGHAT and CDR2 is FQDESV (reference sequence). The CDR3 is made up of 16 amino acids. J was trimmed by 2 bases and V by 5 bases; bases with no gene match: 9. CDR3 amino acids: CASSPIRQGAYNEQFF. CDR3 DNA sequence: TGTGCCAGCAGCCCTATCCGACAGGGCGCCTACAATGAGCAGTTCTTC.

This clonotype has only one observation. This rearrangement joins TRBV20-1 to TRBJ2-1; 10 bases line up with TRBD1. Unmatched junction bases numbered 1, after V lost 6 bases and J lost 2 bases. Germline CDR1 is DFQATT and CDR2 is SNEGSKA (reference sequence). CDR3 size: 13 residues. The CDR3 is CSADRGAYNEQFF. CDR3 nucleotides: TGCAGTGCGGACAGGGGGGCCTACAATGAGCAGTTCTTC.

The table lists this clonotype with many counts. This chain links TRBV20-1 with TRBJ2-3; D uncertain. The CDR3 is 12 residues long. The ends were cut back, 3 bases at V and 2 bases at J, with 6 bases in the middle. The germline CDR1 and CDR2 sequences are DFQATT and SNEGSKA (reference sequence). CDR3 in DNA: TGCAGTGCTAGGTGGGACACAGATACGCAGTATTTT. Translating gives CSARWDTDTQYF.

The V gene is TRBV25-1, the J gene TRBJ2-1, with 7 bases lining up with TRBD1. Germline V gene sequence: CDR1 MGHDK, CDR2 SYGVNS. This CDR3 contains 14 residues. Trimming cost V 2 bases and J 8 bases; bases outside gene matches: 6. DNA of the CDR3: TGTGCCAGCAGTGAAGGGACAGCAGCCCATGAGCAGTTCTTC. It yields the protein CASSEGTAAHEQFF.

The V gene is TRBV7-9, the J gene TRBJ1-4; 10 bases are shared with TRBD1. This CDR3 spans 15 amino acids. Germline CDR1 and CDR2: SEHNR and FQNEAQ (reference sequence). With V trimmed by 4 bases and J by 8 bases, 7 bases remained unmatched. CDR3 in amino acids: CASSSYGTGDEKLFF. CDR3 DNA sequence: TGTGCCAGCAGCTCATACGGGACAGGGGACGAAAAACTGTTTTTT.

The table lists this clonotype with many counts. The rearrangement joins TRBV9 to TRBJ1-3, with no clear D. The CDR3 has 17 amino acids. Trimming pared 4 bases from V and 4 bases from J, leaving 21 bases between. Germline CDR1 reads SGDLS; CDR2 reads YYNGEE. For the CDR3, the DNA is TGTGCCAGCAGCTCCCGGCCCGTCCGAGAGTCGGGAAACACCATATATTTT. It codes for CASSSRPVRESGNTIYF.

This clonotype was found many times. The genes are TRBV4-1 and TRBJ1-5; no clear D. The CDR3 totals 19 residues. Trimming shortened V by 1 base and J by 1 base, and 20 bases separated the two germline ends. Germline V gene lookup returns CDR1 MGHRA and CDR2 YSYEKL. CDR3 sequence reads: CASSQADGSTRISNQPQHF. CDR3 DNA sequence: TGCGCCAGCAGCCAAGCCGACGGAAGCACACGGATCAGCAATCAGCCCCAGCATTTT.

The chain carries TRBV11-1 and TRBJ2-1, with TRBD1 identical over 9 bases. The CDR3 is 15 residues long. V trimming: 5 bases; J trimming: 8 bases; junction bases outside the gene matches: 10. CDR1 and CDR2 from the germline V gene are SGHAT and FQDESV (reference sequence). The CDR3 sequence is CASSTRQGVVDEQFF. In DNA, the CDR3 is TGTGCCAGCAGCACACGACAGGGGGTCGTCGATGAGCAGTTCTTC.

This clonotype was recorded only once. This clone may be a read error of a much larger clone one base away. The chain uses TRBV11-2 and TRBJ1-1, with D perhaps matching TRBD1 (5 bases). CDR1 SGHAT and CDR2 FQNNGV come from the germline V gene. The CDR3 consists of 12 residues. V dropped 5 bases and J dropped 10 bases, with 14 bases sitting between them. The CDR3 nucleotides read TGTGCCAGCAGCCTATGGGGGGACGCAGCTTTCTTT. Translated, it gives CASSLWGDAAFF.

CDR3 sequence reads: CANRIRSQETQYF. The DNA for the CDR3 is TGCGCCAATAGGATCCGTTCCCAAGAGACCCAGTACTTC. This chain joins TRBV10-1 and TRBJ2-5, with no clear D. CDR3 size: 13 residues. V gave up 10 bases and J gave up 1 base, with 13 bases separating them. The germline gives CDR1 WNHNN, CDR2 SYGVQD (reference sequence).

This clonotype has at least ten counts. This chain connects TRBV5-1 to TRBJ2-7, with a weak D call TRBD1 (6 bases). CDR1 SGHRS and CDR2 YFSETQ come from the germline V gene. The CDR3 spans 13 residues. Trimming pared 3 bases from V and 1 base from J, leaving 8 bases between. The CDR3 region is CASSSTGSYEQYF. As DNA, the CDR3 is TGCGCCAGCAGCTCGACAGGTTCCTACGAGCAGTACTTC.

In this sample, this clonotype turned up once. In nucleotides, the CDR3 is TGCAGTGAAAGGGGACAGCCCCAGCATTTT. Protein: CSERGQPQHF. V and J are TRBV20-1 and TRBJ1-5, with D perhaps TRBD1 (5 bases). V lost 7 bases and J lost 7, with 8 bases in between. The CDR3 extends over 10 amino acids. Germline V gene sequence: CDR1 DFQATT, CDR2 SNEGSKA (reference sequence).

This clonotype was seen only a few times. This clone may be a read error of a much larger clone one base away. This chain connects TRBV20-1 to TRBJ2-7; a possible D gene is TRBD1 (6 bases). The CDR3 is 12 residues long. Germline assignment: CDR1 DFQATT and CDR2 SNEGSKA (reference sequence). In nucleotides, the CDR3 is TGCGGTGGTGGGACAAACTCCTACGAGCAGTACTTC. Translating gives CGGGTNSYEQYF.

This clonotype was seen repeatedly, ten times or more. V and J are TRBV5-4 and TRBJ1-4; 8 bases fit TRBD1. The CDR3 is made up of 14 amino acids. Trimming cost V 1 base and J 6 bases; bases outside gene matches: 2. Germline lookup yields CDR1 SGHNT and CDR2 YYREEE (reference sequence). The CDR3 here is CASSLKQGDEKLFF. For the CDR3, the DNA is TGTGCCAGCAGCTTGAAACAGGGGGATGAAAAACTGTTTTTT.

At least ten counts were recorded for this clonotype. The V and J genes are TRBV2 and TRBJ2-6; TRBD2 might be the D (5 bases). The CDR3 consists of 15 residues. V lost 5 bases and J 1 base, leaving 9 bases between the germline ends. Germline assignment: CDR1 SNHLY and CDR2 FYNNEI. The CDR3: CASSPLASGANVLTF. The CDR3 DNA reads as TGTGCCAGCAGTCCTTTAGCGTCTGGGGCCAACGTCCTGACTTTC.